The clone carrying this T cell receptor (beta chain) was seen more than once but under ten times. No antigen is known for it. These data are taken from a study of response to subunit inactivated influenza vaccine. Whole-study results and caveats: With each seasonal influenza vaccination, the authors suggested, few new T cells are recruited.

MiXCR, applied by TCRdb to the RT-PCR reads, yields one record per CDR3 protein. This sample yields about 700,000 distinct CDR3 sequences, of which around 15% are seen a single time; about 7.4% belongs to the top ten. This CDR3 has 15 amino acids. Between the trimmed V and J ends, which lost 5 bases and 4 bases, there was a span of 18 bases. The clonotype originates from a man aged 45-65 years who received an inactivated influenza vaccine. The genes are TRBV12-3 or TRBV12-4 and TRBJ2-7; D possibly matches TRBD1 or TRBD2 (6 bases each). The source material was PBMCs from blood, sampled approximately 15 days before vaccination. CDR3 sequence (DNA): TGTGCCAGCAGTCCGTCGGGGGCTGGACTGTACGAGCAGTACTTC. Protein sequence: CASSPSGAGLYEQYF.